What follows describes a single TCR beta chain. Germline V gene lookup returns CDR1 LGHNA and CDR2 YSLEER. Trimming took 4 bases from V and 4 from J; bases not matched to a gene: 10. The CDR3 has 16 residues. Here immunoSEQ multiplex PCR was the method, and the copy in TCRdb shows in-frame clones only, minus some. This table holds under 70,000 clones, approximately 86% found once. The data were obtained in a study of technical replicates of blood from four donors. The TCR comes from a human donor in good health. Some clones in this sample may be carry-over from other donors' samples. Sequencing was carried out using PBMCs. V gene TRBV4-3 combines with J gene TRBJ1-1; 9 positions match TRBD1. The CDR3 region is CASSPGRGQGTTEAFF. CDR3 nucleotides: TGCGCCAGCAGCCCAGGAAGGGGACAGGGAACCACTGAAGCTTTCTTT.